The T cell receptor (beta chain) described here comes from a study of blood T cell repertoires in COVID-19. Overall study: Researchers got acute and convalescent COVID-19 samples from the United States, Italy and Spain. The analysed material was cDNA or gDNA that came from T cells, B-cell-depleted T cells, or PBMCs.

This CDR3 contains 16 residues. Looked up from germline, CDR1 is LGHNA and CDR2 is YSLEER. The germline V and J ends were trimmed by 0 bases and 13 bases, with 21 bases remaining between them. Authors' methods: Amplification from reference gene primers served as the basis for estimated nucleated cell counts. Profiling relied on immunoSEQ multiplex PCR, and the TCRdb table lists in-frame clones only, not all of them. V and J calls and clone size follow that table, whereas D and trimming were derived from the DNA. The table has about 130,000 clones, approximately 80% seen once. J is TRBJ1-4 and V is TRBV4-3, with a weak D call TRBD1 (5 bases). The sample was peripheral blood. This clonotype originated in a man between 60 and 70 years old who had recovered from COVID-19. This chain's CDR3 is CASSQDPGGGRFRLFF. The CDR3 DNA sequence: TGCGCCAGCAGCCAAGATCCGGGGGGTGGACGTTTTAGACTGTTTTTT.